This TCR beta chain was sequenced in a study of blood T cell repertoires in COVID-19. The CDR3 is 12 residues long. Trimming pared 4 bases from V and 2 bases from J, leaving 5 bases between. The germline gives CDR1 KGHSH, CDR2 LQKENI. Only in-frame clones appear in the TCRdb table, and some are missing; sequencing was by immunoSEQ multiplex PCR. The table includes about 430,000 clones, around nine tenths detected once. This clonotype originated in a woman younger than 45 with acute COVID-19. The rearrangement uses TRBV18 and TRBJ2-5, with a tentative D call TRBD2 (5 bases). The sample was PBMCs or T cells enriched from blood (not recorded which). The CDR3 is CASSRTQETQYF. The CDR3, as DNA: TGTGCCAGCTCACGGACTCAAGAGACCCAGTACTTC. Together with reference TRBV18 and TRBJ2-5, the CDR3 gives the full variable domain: NAGVMQNPRHLVRRRGQEARLRCSPMKGHSHVYWYRQLPEEGLKFMVYLQKENIIDESGMPKERFSAEFPKEGPSILRIQQVVRGDSAAYFCASSRTQETQYFGPGTRLLVL.